This T cell receptor beta chain stems from a study of long-term antiretroviral therapy in people with HIV (dated by TCRdb to the early 2020s). Notes on the research overall: Collection of the earliest samples took place about a decade ahead of the 2015 WHO recommendation for immediate ART, at a time when ART was typically delayed until CD4 counts fell. A total of under 250 cryopreserved PBMC samples came from 25 to 30 adults with confirmed HIV infection and were collected serially over a mean of roughly six years (range 1-12). This retrospective serial study examined whether starting ART and sustained HIV suppression were associated with changes in the composition and diversity of the TRB repertoire in peripheral blood. No cross-contamination during QIAcube processing was seen in test extractions of a monoclonal T-cell line run alongside 33 polyclonal samples. Of the 25 to 30 participants with HIV, approximately twelve were female. What the study reported, not specific to this receptor: Expanded TRB clones identified before ART initiation dominated the repertoire at all time points, although this dominance fluctuated and declined in many PLHIV after ART. Because pre-ART samples had limited cell numbers, profiling was done on unsorted PBMC rather than on sorted CD4+ and CD8+ T cells. Inferences about post-ART repertoire changes are limited because no data were available on ART adherence, viral resistance or therapy changes. Since PBMC availability was limited, sequencing covered only the TCR beta chain, with no alpha chain pairing. Starting ART was linked to a significant rise in TRB diversity, yet even with long-term ART the diversity remained significantly lower than in transplant donor controls. The samples span the years 2004 to 2017, and the ART regimens used may be less effective than current regimens. CDR3 length ranges in HIV repertoires were narrower than in controls, and network structure suggested an antigen-experienced repertoire with only a slight naive shift after ART.

To be included, a participant needed at least one PBMC sample from before ART initiation plus at least two post-ART samples. Every participant with HIV received treatment in the United States of America. Before DNA extraction, cryopreserved samples of about 0.9-11 million PBMC were thawed and then washed. At the time of the earliest PBMC sample, participants with HIV were aged between roughly 23 and 60 years. Per participant, PBMC samples came from 1-4 timepoints prior to ART initiation and 2-8 timepoints following ART initiation, for a median of 7 samples. Serial HIV viral load, CD4+ T-cell count, ART history and demographic data were obtained for every participant. Using a Qiagen kit on a QIAcube, genomic DNA was extracted from unsorted PBMC, with samples processed in batches of 12. Turning to this clone: Its antigen is currently not known. One base away there is no much larger clone; base qualities are not given.

The immunoSEQ hsTCRB v3.0 assay was used at survey level resolution for TRB variable region sequencing. TRB sequencing targeted a depth of about 40,000-50,000 T-cell genomes per sample. TRB libraries were pooled and sequenced on an Illumina MiSeq using a v3 150-cycle kit. For the original study's pipeline: Analysis of repertoires was carried out in R inside a reproducible Nextflow workflow spanning QC, data transformation and analysis. LymphoSeq2, an R package for AIRR-Seq data exploration, was used to implement custom analyses. A handful of samples yielding fewer than 5000 total TRB sequences were excluded, leaving more than 150 analyzed HIV repertoires. Among the 180 or so HIV repertoires that were kept, 59 were collected before ART initiation and 120 to 140 were collected after ART initiation. Repertoires were downsampled to 5000 TRB nucleotide sequences, and summary statistics were averaged over 100 downsampling iterations. The analysis kept only TRB sequences whose CDR3 regions were at least seven amino acids long. Diversity was assessed using a clonality score derived from Shannon entropy and using the Gini coefficient. In the repertoire networks, any two of the top 5000 CDR3 amino acid sequences were linked whenever the two sequences differed by an edit distance of one. For TRB CDR3 amino acid sequences, antigen specificity groups and MHC restriction were predicted with GLIPH2. To flag known CMV, EBV, HIV or tissue antigen associations, CDR3 amino acid sequences were matched against VDJdb and McPAS-TCR. Pre-ART, post-ART and control groups were compared with Wilcoxon signed-rank tests and Holm-Bonferroni correction. Imported from immuneACCESS, the table was reduced by TCRdb to in-frame sequences with V and J called. These copies leave out some clones; in studies compared against another copy, an unresolved V gene accounts for under half, and the cause of the remainder is not known. That table furnishes V, J and clone size, whereas the DNA furnished D and trimming. The sample table records tens of thousands of clones; over 90% of these occur just once. Less than 3.5% of the sample is in the top ten clones.

Inclusive of the bounding cysteine and phenylalanine, the CDR3 is 16 residues long. Only the CDR3 region is kept as DNA, spanning 48 bases read in frame from base 1. For CDR1 and CDR2, the germline V gene lists SGHRS and YFSETQ. V was cut back by 1 base and J by 9 bases, leaving a gap of 17 bases between them. The receptor chain draws on TRBV5-1 and TRBJ1-6; possibly the D gene is TRBD1, per 5 matching bases. The clonotype comes from a woman in her 50s with HIV. The sample here was unsorted PBMCs, taken 3.7 years after starting antiretroviral therapy. The base sequence is TGCGCCAGCAGCTTGCAGGGTCCCCTAATTGGTTCACCCCTCCACTTT. The resulting protein is CASSLQGPLIGSPLHF.